This T cell receptor beta chain appears in the sequencing data of a study of blood T cells in healthy people across ages (dated by TCRdb to the mid-2010s). For the study in its entirety: Template switching captured roughly one uniquely barcoded TCR beta cDNA molecule per two T cells in model experiments. Donors were grouped into four age groups: young (average approximately 15 years), middle-aged (around 39), aged (around 60) and long-lived (over 80). For two donors (one aged 18 to 30 and one aged 80 or older), the study analyzed two additional independent replicas of 1 million unique cDNA reads from the same blood draw. Donors of different ages were randomly distributed across sequencing lanes to avoid experimental bias. The study measured age-related changes in TCR beta repertoire diversity using deep sequencing normalized with unique cDNA molecular identifiers. Beyond this particular receptor, the publication reports: Because donor CMV infection status was unknown, age-related changes in expanded clonotypes were potentially confounded. Observed TCR beta diversity per million T cells fell roughly linearly with age, and a significant reduction was already apparent by age about 38. Conclusive comparison of naive and antigen-experienced compartments was prevented by the profiling of bulk unsorted PBMCs. Compared with the aged group, more naive CD4+ T cells, fewer expanded clones and increased TCR diversity were shown by the long-lived group, suggesting age selection. There was a strong correlation between observed TCR beta diversity and the percentage of naive T cells measured by flow cytometry. Estimates of total diversity from one million sequenced T cells were regarded as lower bounds and underestimates.

The method was 5' RACE. Instrument on record: Illumina HiSeq 2500. The second PCR ran for roughly 7 to 11 cycles and used a J-beta primer mix along with a sample-barcoded 5' primer. A template-switch 5' adaptor carrying 12 random nucleotides introduced a unique molecular identifier onto each TCR beta cDNA molecule. Each sample yielded at least 2.5 million CDR3-containing paired-end reads. First-strand cDNA synthesis was performed from all RNA using the Mint cDNA synthesis kit, with priming by a TRBC-specific oligonucleotide. Following uracil-DNA glycosylase treatment, all cDNA underwent a first 18-cycle PCR with the universal primers M1SS and BC2_uni_R. Per the original workflow: Each sample was normalized by randomly selecting 1 million high-quality reads, each carrying a distinct molecular identifier. Instead of being binned into consensus sequences, reads with shared molecular identifiers were discarded. CDR3 identification, clonotype clustering and error correction used MiTCR with a Q25 quality threshold and the strictest error-elimination algorithm. A nonparametric unseen species model with Euler transformation was used to estimate a lower bound on total TCR beta diversity. Clones were called with MiXCR by TCRdb after fastp trimmed the public reads at Q25, and only in-frame beta chains were retained. All rows with the same CDR3 protein become a single entry with the most common DNA and genes. TCRdb, not the authors, supplied the V and J calls. For this sample there are fewer than 900,000 distinct CDR3 sequences; around half appear just once. Around a third of the sample is in the top ten clones.

The CDR3, cysteine through phenylalanine, is 15 amino acids long. The only DNA kept is the CDR3, 45 bases in frame from the first base. CDR1 and CDR2 are read off the germline V gene as SGHTA and FQGNSA. With regard to this clonotype: The antigen this receptor binds is unknown. A junction end diverges from the germline sequence, so it may reflect a read error.

The donors were roughly 40 Caucasian individuals from Russia, aged roughly 6 to 90 years, who were systemically healthy. Each donor gave about 9.8 milliliters of peripheral blood, drawn into EDTA-treated Vacutainer tubes. Ficoll-Paque density-gradient centrifugation was used to isolate PBMCs, with at least 7 million per sample. Total RNA, at least 5 micrograms per sample, was extracted from PBMCs with Trizol reagent. The percentages of naive CD45RAhigh/CD27high T cells were determined by flow cytometry on a PBMC aliquot from every donor. The rearranged chain carries TRBV7-2 and TRBJ2-7; the central 8 bases match TRBD1. This receptor was identified in a woman in her sixties or seventies in good health. Input material: blood. At the DNA level, the sequence is TGTGCCAGCGGCTTAGACGACAGGGGAGCCTACGAGCAGTACTTC. Its protein is CASGLDDRGAYEQYF.